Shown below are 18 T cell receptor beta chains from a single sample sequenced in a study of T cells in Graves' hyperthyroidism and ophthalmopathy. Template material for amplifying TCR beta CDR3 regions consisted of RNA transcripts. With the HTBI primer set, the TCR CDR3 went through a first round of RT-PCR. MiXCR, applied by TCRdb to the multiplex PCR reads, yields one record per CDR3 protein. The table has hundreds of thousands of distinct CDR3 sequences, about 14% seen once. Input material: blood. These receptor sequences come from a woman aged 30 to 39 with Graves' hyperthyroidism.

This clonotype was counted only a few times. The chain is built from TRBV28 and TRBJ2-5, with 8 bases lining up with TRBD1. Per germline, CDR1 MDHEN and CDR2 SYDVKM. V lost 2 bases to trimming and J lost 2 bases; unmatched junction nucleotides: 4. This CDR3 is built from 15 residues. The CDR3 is CASSLTRTGQETQYF. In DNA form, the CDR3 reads TGTGCCAGCAGTTTAACCCGGACAGGGCAAGAGACCCAGTACTTC.

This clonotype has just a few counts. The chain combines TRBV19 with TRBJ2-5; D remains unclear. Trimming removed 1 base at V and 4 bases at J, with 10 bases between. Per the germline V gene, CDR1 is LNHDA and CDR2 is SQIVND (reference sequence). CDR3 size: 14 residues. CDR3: CASSIAMGAETQYF. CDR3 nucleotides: TGTGCCAGTAGTATAGCGATGGGCGCAGAGACCCAGTACTTC.

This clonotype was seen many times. The CDR3 sequence: CASTQGREGAYNEQFF. In nucleotides, the CDR3 is TGTGCCAGCACCCAGGGGCGGGAGGGGGCCTACAATGAGCAGTTCTTC. This chain joins TRBV12-3 or TRBV12-4 and TRBJ2-1, with 9 bases that match TRBD2. The V and J ends lost 7 bases and 2 bases, in that order; junction bases with no gene match: 9. The CDR3 spans 16 residues.

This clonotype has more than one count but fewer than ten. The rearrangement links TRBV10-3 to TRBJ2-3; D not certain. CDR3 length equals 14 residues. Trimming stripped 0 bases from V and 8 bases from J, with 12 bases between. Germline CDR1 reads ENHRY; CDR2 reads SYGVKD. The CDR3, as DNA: TGTGCCATCAGTGAGTCCTCTAGTGCCGGTACGCAGTATTTT. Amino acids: CAISESSSAGTQYF.

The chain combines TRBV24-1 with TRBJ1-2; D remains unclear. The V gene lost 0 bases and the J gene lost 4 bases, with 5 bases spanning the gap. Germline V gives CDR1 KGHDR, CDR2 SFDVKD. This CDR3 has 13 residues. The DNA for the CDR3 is TGTGCCACCAGTGATTTGGGCAGCTATGGCTACACCTTC. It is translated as CATSDLGSYGYTF.

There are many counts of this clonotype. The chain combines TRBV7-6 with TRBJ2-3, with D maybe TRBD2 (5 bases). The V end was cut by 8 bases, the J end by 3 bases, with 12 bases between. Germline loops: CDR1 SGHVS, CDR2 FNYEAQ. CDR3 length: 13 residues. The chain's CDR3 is CASRDWSTDTQYF. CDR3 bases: TGTGCCAGCCGGGATTGGAGTACAGATACGCAGTATTTT.

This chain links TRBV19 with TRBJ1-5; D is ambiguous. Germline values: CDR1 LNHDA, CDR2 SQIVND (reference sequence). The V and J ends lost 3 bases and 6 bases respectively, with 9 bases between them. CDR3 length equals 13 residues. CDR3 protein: CASSMETGQPQHF. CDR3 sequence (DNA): TGTGCCAGTAGTATGGAGACGGGTCAGCCCCAGCATTTT.

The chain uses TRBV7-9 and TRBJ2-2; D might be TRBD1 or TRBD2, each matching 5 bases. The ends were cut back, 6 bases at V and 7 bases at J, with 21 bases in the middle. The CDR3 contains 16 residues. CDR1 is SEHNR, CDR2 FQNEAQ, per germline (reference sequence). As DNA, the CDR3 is TGTGCCAGCAGTTCACCAAACCGGGACGTGGGCGGGGAGCTGTTTTTT. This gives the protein CASSSPNRDVGGELFF.

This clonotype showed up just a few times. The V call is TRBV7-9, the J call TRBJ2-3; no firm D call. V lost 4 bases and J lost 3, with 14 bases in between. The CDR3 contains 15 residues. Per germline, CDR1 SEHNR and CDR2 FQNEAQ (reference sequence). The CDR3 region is CASSSELIRTDTQYF. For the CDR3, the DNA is TGTGCCAGCAGCTCTGAATTGATCCGGACAGATACGCAGTATTTT.

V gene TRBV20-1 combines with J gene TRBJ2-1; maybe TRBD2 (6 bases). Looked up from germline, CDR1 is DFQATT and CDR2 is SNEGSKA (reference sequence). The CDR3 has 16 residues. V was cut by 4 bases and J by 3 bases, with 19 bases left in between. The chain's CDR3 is CSAISARGALYNEQFF. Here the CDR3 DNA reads TGCAGTGCTATTTCGGCCCGCGGGGCTCTCTACAATGAGCAGTTCTTC.

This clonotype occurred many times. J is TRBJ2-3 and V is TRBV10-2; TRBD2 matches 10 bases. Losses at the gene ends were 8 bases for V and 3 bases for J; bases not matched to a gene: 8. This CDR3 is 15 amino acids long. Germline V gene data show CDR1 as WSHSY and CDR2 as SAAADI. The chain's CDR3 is CASAPTSGITDTQYF. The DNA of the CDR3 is TGCGCCAGCGCTCCTACTAGCGGGATTACAGATACGCAGTATTTT.

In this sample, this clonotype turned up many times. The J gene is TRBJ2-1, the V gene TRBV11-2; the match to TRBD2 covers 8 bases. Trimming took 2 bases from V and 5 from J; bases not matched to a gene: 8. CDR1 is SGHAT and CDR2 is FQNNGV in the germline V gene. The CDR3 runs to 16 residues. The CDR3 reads CASSLFPAGEDNEQFF. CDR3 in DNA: TGTGCCAGCAGCTTATTCCCAGCGGGAGAGGACAATGAGCAGTTCTTC.

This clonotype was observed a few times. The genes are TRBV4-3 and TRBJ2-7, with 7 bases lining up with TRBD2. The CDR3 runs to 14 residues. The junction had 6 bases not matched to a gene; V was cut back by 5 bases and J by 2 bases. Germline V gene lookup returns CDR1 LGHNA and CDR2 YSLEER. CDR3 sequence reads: CASSASSGAYEQYF. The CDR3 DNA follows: TGCGCCAGCAGCGCGTCTAGCGGTGCCTACGAGCAGTACTTC.

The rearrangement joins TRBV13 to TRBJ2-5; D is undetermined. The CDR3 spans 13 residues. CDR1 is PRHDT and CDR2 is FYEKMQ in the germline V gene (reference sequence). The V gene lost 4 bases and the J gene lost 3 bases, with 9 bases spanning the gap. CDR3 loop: CASSSGSKETQYF. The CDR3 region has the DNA TGTGCCAGCAGCTCAGGATCAAAAGAGACCCAGTACTTC.

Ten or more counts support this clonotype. The CDR3 region has the DNA TGTGCCAGTAGTAGCGGCTTCTACGAGCAGTACTTC. Translating it yields CASSSGFYEQYF. V is TRBV19 and J is TRBJ2-7; D call uncertain. Germline-derived CDR1 and CDR2 are LNHDA and SQIVND (reference sequence). The CDR3 has 12 residues. Trimming took off 4 bases at V and 3 bases at J, with 7 bases between the two ends.

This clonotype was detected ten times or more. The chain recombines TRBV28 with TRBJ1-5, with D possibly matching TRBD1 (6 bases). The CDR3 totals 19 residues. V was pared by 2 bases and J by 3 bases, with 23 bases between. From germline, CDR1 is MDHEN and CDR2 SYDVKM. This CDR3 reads CASSLAKDSTKSVNQPQHF. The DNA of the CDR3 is TGTGCCAGCAGTTTAGCTAAGGACAGTACCAAGTCCGTCAATCAGCCCCAGCATTTT.

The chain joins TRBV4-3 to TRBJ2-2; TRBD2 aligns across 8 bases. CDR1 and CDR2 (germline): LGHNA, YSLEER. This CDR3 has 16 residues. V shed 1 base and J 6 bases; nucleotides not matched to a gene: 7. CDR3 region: CASSQAGGMLAGELFF. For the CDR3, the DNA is TGCGCCAGCAGCCAAGCGGGAGGGATGTTGGCCGGGGAGCTGTTTTTT.

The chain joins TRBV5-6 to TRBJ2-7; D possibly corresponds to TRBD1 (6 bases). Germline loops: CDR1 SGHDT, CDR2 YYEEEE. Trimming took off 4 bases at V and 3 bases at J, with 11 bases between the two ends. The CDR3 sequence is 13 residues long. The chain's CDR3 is CASSGTTLYEQYF. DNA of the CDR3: TGTGCCAGCAGCGGGACAACCCTCTACGAGCAGTACTTC.